This T cell receptor beta chain stems from a study of cytomegalovirus exposure and HLA in healthy donors. This clone occurred a few times. Researchers ran the PCR with 60 Vbeta and 13 Jbeta primers. Sequencing used immunoSEQ multiplex PCR; TCRdb keeps in-frame clones, though not all of them. The table includes about 89,000 clones, about 85% detected once. Sequences were obtained from PBMCs. The TCR sequence derives from a man in his forties or fifties in good health and CMV-seropositive.

The CDR3 here is CASSLGQGAVGEQYF. CDR3 bases: TGCGCCAGCAGCCTCGGACAGGGGGCTGTTGGCGAGCAGTACTTC. The V and J genes are TRBV5-1 and TRBJ2-7; the match to TRBD1 covers 11 bases. Germline V CDR1 and CDR2: SGHRS, YFSETQ. The length of the CDR3 is 15 residues. V lost 4 bases, J lost 6 bases, and 9 bases stayed unmatched.